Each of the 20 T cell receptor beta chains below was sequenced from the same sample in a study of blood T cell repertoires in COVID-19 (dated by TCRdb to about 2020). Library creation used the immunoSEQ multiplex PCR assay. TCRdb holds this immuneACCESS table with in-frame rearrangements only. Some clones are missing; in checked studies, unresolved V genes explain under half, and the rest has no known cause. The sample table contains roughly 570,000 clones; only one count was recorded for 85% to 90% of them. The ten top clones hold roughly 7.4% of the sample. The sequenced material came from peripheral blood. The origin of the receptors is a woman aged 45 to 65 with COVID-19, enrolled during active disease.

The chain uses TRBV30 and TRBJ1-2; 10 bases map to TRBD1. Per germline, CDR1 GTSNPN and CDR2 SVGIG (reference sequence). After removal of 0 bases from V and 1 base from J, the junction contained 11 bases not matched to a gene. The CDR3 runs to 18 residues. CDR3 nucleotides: TGTGCCTGGAGTGTAAAGGGGGGACAGGGGATCGGTAACTATGGCTACACCTTC. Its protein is CAWSVKGGQGIGNYGYTF.

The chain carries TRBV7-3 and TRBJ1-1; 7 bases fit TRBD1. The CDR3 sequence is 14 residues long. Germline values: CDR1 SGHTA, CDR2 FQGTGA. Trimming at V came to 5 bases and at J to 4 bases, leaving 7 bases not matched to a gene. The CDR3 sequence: CASSPTGASTEAFF. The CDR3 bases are TGTGCCAGCAGCCCAACAGGGGCTAGCACTGAAGCTTTCTTT. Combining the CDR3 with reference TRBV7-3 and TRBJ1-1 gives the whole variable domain GAGVSQTPSNKVTEKGKYVELRCDPISGHTALYWYRQSLGQGPEFLIYFQGTGAADDSGLPNDRFFAVRPEGSVSTLKIQRTERGDSAVYLCASSPTGASTEAFFGQGTRLTVV.

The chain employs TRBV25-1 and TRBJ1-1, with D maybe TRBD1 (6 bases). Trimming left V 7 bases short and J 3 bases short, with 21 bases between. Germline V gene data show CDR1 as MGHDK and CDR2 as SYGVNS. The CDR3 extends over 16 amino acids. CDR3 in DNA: TGTGCCAGCACCGGAATACGGGGGGACACTTACACTGAAGCTTTCTTT. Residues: CASTGIRGDTYTEAFF. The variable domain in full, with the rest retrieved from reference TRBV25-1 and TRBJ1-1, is EADIYQTPRYLVIGTGKKITLECSQTMGHDKMYWYQQDPGMELHLIHYSYGVNSTEKGDLSSESTVSRIRTEHFPLTLESARPSHTSQYLCASTGIRGDTYTEAFFGQGTRLTVV.

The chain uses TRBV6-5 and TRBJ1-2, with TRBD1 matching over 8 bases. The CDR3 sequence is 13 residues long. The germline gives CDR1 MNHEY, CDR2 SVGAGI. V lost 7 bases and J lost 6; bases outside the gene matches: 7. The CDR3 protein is CASMTGVLDGYTF. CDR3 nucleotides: TGTGCCAGCATGACAGGGGTATTAGATGGCTACACCTTC.

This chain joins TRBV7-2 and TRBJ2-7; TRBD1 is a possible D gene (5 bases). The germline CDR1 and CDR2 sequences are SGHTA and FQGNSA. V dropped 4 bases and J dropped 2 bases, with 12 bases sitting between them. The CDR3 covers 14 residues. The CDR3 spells CASSYTGRPYEQYF. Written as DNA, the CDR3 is TGTGCCAGCAGCTACACAGGAAGGCCCTACGAGCAGTACTTC.

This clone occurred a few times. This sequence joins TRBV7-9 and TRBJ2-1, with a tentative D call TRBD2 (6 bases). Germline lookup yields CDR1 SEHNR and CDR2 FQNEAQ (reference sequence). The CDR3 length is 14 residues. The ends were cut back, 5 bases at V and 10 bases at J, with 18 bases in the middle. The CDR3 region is CASSHSGTRGEQFF. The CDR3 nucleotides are TGTGCCAGCAGCCATTCCGGGACTCGAGGAGAGCAGTTCTTC.

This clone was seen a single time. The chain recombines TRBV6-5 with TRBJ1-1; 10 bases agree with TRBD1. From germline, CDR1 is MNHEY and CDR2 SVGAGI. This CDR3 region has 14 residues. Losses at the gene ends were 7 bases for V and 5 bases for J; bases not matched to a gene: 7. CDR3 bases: TGTGCCAGCACCATCGGACAGGGGGAAACTGAAGCTTTCTTT. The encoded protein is CASTIGQGETEAFF.

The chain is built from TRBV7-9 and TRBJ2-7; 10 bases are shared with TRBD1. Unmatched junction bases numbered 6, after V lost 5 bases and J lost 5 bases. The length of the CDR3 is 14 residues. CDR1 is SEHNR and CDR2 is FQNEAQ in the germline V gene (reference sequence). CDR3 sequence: CASSGGTGDDEQYF. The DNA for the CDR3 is TGTGCCAGCAGCGGAGGGACAGGGGATGACGAGCAGTACTTC.

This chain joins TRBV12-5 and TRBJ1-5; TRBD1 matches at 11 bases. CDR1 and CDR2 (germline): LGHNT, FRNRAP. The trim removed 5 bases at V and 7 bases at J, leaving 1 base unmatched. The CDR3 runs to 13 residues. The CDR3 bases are TGTGCTAGTGGTGGGACAGGGGGGCAGCCCCAGCATTTT. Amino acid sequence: CASGGTGGQPQHF.

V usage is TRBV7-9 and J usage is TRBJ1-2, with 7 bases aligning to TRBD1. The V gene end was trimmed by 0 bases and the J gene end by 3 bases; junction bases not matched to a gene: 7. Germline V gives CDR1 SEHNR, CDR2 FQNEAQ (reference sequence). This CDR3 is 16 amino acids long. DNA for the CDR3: TGTGCCAGCAGCTTAGCTACAGGGGTCCGATACTATGGCTACACCTTC. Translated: CASSLATGVRYYGYTF.

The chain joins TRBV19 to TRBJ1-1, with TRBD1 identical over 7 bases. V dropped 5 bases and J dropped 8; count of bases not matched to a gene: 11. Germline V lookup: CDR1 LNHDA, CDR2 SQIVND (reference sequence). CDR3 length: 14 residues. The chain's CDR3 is CASSPLGTAVEAFF. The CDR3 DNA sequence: TGTGCCAGTAGTCCCTTGGGGACAGCTGTGGAAGCTTTCTTT.

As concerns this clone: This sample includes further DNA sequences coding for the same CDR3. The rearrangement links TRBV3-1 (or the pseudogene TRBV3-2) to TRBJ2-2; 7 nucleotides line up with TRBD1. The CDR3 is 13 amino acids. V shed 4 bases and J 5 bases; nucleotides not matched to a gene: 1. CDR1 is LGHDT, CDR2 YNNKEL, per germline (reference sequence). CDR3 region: CASSLTGTGELFF. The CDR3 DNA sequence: TGTGCCAGCAGCCTGACAGGGACCGGGGAGCTGTTTTTT.

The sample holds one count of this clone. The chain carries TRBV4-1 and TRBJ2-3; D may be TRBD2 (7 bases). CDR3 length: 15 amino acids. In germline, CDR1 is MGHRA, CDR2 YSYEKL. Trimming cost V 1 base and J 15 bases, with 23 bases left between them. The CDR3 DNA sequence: TGCGCCAGCAGCCAAGGGCCCGCGGGGGCACGCCGAAAATATTTT. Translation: CASSQGPAGARRKYF.

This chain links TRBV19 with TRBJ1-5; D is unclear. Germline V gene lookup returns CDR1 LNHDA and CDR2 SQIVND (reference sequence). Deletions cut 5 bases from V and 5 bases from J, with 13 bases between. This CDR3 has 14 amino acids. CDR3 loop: CASSARRVDQPQHF. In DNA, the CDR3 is TGTGCCAGTAGTGCTCGACGGGTAGATCAGCCCCAGCATTTT.

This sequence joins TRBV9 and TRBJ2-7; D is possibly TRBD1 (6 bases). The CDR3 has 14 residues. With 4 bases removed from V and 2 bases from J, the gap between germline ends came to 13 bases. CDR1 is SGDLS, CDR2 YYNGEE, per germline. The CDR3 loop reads CASSPQTGTYEQYF. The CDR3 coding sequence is TGTGCCAGCAGCCCCCAGACAGGTACCTACGAGCAGTACTTC.

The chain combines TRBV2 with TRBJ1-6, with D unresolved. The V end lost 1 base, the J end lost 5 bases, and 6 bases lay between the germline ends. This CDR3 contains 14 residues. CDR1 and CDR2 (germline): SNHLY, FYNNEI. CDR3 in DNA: TGTGCCAGCAGTGAAGGAGCGGATAATTCACCCCTCCACTTT. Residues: CASSEGADNSPLHF.

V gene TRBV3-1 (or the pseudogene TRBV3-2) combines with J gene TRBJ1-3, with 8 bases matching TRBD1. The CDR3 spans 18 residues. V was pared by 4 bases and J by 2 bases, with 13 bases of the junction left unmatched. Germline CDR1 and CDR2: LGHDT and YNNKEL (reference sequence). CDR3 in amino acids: CASSLLRAGTGPGNTIYF. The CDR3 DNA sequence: TGTGCCAGCAGCCTTCTAAGGGCCGGGACAGGCCCTGGAAACACCATATATTTT.

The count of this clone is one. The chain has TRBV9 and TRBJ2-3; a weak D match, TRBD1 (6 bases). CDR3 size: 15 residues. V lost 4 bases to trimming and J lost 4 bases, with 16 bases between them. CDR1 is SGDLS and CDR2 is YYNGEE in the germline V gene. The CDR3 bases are TGTGCCAGCAGCCCAGGGGCGATACAGTCAGATACGCAGTATTTT. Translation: CASSPGAIQSDTQYF.

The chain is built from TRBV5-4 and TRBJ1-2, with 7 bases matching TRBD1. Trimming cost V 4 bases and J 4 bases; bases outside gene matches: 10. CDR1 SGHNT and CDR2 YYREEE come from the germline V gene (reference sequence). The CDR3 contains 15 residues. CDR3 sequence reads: CASSPGSGGLYGYTF. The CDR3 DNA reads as TGTGCCAGCAGCCCAGGGTCAGGGGGACTCTATGGCTACACCTTC. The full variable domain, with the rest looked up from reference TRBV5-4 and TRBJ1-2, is ETGVTQSPTHLIKTRGQQVTLRCSSQSGHNTVSWYQQALGQGPQFIFQYYREEENGRGNFPPRFSGLQFPNYSSELNVNALELDDSALYLCASSPGSGGLYGYTFGSGTRLTVV.

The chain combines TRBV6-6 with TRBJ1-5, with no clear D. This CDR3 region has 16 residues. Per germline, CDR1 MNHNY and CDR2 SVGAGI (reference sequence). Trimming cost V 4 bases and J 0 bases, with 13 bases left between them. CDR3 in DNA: TGTGCCAGCAGTTCCCGCAGCGCGAGTAGCAATCAGCCCCAGCATTTT. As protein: CASSSRSASSNQPQHF.